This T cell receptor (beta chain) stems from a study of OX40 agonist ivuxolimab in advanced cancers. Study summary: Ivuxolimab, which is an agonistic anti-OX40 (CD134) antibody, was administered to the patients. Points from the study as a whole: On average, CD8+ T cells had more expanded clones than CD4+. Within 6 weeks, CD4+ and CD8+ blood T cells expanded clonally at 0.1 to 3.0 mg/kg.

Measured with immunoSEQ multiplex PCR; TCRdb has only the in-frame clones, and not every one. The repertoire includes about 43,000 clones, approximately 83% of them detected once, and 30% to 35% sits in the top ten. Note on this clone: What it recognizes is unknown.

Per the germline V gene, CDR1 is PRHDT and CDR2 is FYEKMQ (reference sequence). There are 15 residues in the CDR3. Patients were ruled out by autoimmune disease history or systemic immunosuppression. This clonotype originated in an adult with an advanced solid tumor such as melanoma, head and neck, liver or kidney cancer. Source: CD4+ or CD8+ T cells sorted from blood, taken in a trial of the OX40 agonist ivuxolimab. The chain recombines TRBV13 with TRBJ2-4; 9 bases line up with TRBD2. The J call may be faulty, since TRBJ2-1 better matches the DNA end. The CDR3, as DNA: TGTGCCAGCAGCTTATGGGGTAGCGGGAGTGATGAGCAGTTCTTC. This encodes CASSLWGSGSDEQFF.